The next 3 T cell receptor beta chains were all read from a single sample in a study of Ad26.COV2.S vaccination and SARS-CoV-2 variants. The treatment: 19 received Ad26.COV2.S at low or high dose, single or two shots; five or six received placebo; per-sample allocation not given. The samples were gathered on day 63 after the first injection of vaccine or placebo. The protocol was immunoSEQ multiplex PCR, while the TCRdb copy is restricted to in-frame clones and leaves out a portion. The sample contains more than 300,000 clones, about 82% of which appear only once. The sequences come from peripheral blood, collected in a trial of Ad26.COV2.S vaccine versus placebo. The receptor source for this set is a person aged 18-60 years who received the Ad26.COV2.S COVID-19 vaccine or a placebo.

V usage is TRBV28 and J usage is TRBJ2-2, with D unclear. This CDR3 is built from 10 residues. The germline V and J ends were trimmed by 8 bases and 9 bases, with 7 bases remaining between them. Germline V gene data show CDR1 as MDHEN and CDR2 as SYDVKM. The CDR3 loop is CASGVWELFF. The DNA of the CDR3 is TGTGCCAGCGGGGTCTGGGAGCTGTTTTTT. The full variable domain, in which reference TRBV28 and TRBJ2-2 provide the parts outside the CDR3, is DVKVTQSSRYLVKRTGEKVFLECVQDMDHENMFWYRQDPGLGLRLIYFSYDVKMKEKGDIPEGYSVSREKKERFSLILESASTNQTSMYLCASGVWELFFGEGSRLTVL.

The chain's CDR3 is CASSPPLWRLNGYTF. CDR3 DNA: TGTGCCAGTAGTCCCCCTTTATGGAGGTTGAATGGCTACACCTTC. The rearrangement links TRBV19 to TRBJ1-2; D unresolved. V lost 5 bases to trimming and J lost 6 bases, with 19 bases between them. The CDR3 runs to 15 residues. Germline V gives CDR1 LNHDA, CDR2 SQIVND (reference sequence).

The chain links TRBV4-2 to TRBJ2-7, with 10 bases identical to TRBD2. The CDR3 runs 16 residues. With V trimmed by 0 bases and J by 3 bases, 5 bases remained unmatched. CDR1 and CDR2 from the germline V gene are LGHNA and YNFKEQ. The CDR3 region is CASSQEFTSGVYEQYF. The CDR3 DNA reads TGTGCCAGCAGCCAAGAGTTTACTAGCGGGGTCTACGAGCAGTACTTC.